This T cell receptor beta chain was captured by sequencing in a study of blood T cell repertoires in COVID-19. Across the study: Spain, Italy and the United States supplied samples that represented acute and convalescent COVID-19. PBMCs, B-cell-depleted T cells, or T cells provided the cDNA or gDNA that made up the material.

Trimming took 8 bases from V and 9 from J; bases not matched to a gene: 9. Germline V gene sequence: CDR1 MNHEY, CDR2 SVGAGI. The CDR3 runs 14 residues. Study processing details: From reference gene primer amplification, estimates of nucleated cell counts were derived. Clones were read by immunoSEQ multiplex PCR, and TCRdb kept only the in-frame ones, dropping some. V and J calls and clone size are as listed in that table; D and trimming were resolved from the DNA. The repertoire consists of 65,000 to 95,000 clones, with around 80% occurring once and the leading ten covering around 20%. The TCR originated in a woman aged 45-60 years with acute or convalescent COVID-19. Input material: peripheral blood. The rearrangement uses TRBV6-5 and TRBJ2-1; 11 nucleotides line up with TRBD2. DNA of the CDR3: TGTGCCAGCGGACTTAGCGGGGGGGCCCGTGAGCAGTTCTTC. Translation gives CASGLSGGAREQFF.